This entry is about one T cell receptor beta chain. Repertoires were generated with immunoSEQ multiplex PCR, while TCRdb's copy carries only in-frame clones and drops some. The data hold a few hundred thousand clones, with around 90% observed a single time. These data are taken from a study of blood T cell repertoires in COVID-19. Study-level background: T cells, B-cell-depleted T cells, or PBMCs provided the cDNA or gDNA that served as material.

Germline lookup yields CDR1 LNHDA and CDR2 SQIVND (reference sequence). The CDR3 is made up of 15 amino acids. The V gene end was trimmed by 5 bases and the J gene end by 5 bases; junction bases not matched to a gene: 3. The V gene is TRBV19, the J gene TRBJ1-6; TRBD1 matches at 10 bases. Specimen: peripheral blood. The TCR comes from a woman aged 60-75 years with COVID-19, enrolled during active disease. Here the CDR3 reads CASSAGTGDNSPLHF. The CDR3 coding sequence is TGTGCCAGTAGTGCCGGGACAGGGGATAATTCACCCCTCCACTTT.